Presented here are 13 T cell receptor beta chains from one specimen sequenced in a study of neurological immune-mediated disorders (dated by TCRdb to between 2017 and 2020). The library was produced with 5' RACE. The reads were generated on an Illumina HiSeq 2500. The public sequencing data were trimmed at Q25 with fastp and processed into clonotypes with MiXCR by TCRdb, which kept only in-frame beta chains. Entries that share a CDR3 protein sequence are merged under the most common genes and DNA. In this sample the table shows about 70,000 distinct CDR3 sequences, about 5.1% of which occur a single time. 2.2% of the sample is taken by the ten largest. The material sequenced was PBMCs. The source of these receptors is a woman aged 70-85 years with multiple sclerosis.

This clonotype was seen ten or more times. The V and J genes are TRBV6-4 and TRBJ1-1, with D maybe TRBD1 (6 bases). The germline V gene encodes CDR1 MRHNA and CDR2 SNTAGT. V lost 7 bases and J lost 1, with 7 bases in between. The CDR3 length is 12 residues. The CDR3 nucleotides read TGTGCCAGCATGGGACAGAACACTGAAGCTTTCTTT. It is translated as CASMGQNTEAFF.

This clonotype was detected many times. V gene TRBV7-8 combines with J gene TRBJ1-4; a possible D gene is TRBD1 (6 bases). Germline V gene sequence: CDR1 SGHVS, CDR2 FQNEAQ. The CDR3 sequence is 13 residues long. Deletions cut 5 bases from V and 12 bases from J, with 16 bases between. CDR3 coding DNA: TGTGCCAGCAGCCCATCACAGGGATTGGAACTGTTTTTT. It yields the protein CASSPSQGLELFF.

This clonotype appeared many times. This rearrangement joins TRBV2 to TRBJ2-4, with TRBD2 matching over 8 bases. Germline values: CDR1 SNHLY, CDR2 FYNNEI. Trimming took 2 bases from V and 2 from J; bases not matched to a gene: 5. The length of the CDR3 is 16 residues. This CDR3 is CASSEFGRGSKNIQYF. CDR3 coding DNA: TGTGCCAGCAGTGAATTCGGGAGGGGATCCAAAAACATTCAGTACTTC.

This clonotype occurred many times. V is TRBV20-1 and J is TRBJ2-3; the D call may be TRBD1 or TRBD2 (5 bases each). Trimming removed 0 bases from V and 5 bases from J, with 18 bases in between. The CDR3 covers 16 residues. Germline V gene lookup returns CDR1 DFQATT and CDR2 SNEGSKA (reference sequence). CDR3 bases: TGCAGTGCTAGAGATATGTCAGGGAGAGGAATAGATACGCAGTATTTT. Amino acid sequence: CSARDMSGRGIDTQYF.

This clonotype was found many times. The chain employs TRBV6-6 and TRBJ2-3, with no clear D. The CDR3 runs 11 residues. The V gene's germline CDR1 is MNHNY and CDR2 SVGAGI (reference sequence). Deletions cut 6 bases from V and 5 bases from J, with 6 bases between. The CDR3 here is CASSRIDTQYF. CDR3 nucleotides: TGTGCCAGCAGCCGGATAGATACGCAGTATTTT.

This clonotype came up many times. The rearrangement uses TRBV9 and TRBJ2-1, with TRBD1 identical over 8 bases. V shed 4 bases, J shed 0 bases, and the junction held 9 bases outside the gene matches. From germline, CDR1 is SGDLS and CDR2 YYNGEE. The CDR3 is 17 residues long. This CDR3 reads CASSPTTDRVSYNEQFF. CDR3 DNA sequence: TGTGCCAGCAGCCCTACCACGGACAGGGTCTCCTACAATGAGCAGTTCTTC.

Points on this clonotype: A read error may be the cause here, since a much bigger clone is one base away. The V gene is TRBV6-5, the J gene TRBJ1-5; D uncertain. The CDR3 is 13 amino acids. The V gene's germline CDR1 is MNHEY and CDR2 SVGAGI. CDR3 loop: CASSYGNGWPRHF. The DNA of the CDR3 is TGTGCCAGCAGTTACGGGAACGGGTGGCCCCGGCATTTT.

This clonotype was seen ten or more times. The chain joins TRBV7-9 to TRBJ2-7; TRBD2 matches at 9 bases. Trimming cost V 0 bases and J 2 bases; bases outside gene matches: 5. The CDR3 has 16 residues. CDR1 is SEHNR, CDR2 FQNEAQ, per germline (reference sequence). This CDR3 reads CASSLAVAGVPYEQYF. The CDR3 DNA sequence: TGTGCCAGCAGCTTAGCGGTAGCGGGAGTCCCCTACGAGCAGTACTTC.

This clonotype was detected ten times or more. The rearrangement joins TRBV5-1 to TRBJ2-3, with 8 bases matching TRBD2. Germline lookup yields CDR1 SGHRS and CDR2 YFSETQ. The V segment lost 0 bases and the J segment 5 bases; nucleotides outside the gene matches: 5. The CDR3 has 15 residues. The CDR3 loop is CASSLESGRRDTQYF. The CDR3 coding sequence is TGCGCCAGCAGCTTGGAAAGCGGGAGAAGAGATACGCAGTATTTT.

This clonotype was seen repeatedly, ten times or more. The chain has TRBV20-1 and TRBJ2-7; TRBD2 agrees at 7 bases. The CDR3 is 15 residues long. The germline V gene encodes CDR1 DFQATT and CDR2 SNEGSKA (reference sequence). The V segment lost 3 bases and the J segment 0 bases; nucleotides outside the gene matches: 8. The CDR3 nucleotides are TGCAGTGCTAGTGACTCGCTAGCGGTCTCCTACGAGCAGTACTTC. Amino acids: CSASDSLAVSYEQYF.

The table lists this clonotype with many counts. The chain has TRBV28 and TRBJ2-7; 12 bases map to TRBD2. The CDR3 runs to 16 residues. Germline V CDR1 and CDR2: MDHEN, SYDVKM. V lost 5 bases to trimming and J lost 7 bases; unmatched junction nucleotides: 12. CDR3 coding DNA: TGTGCCAGCAGTGTATTTCTAGCGGGAGGGTCGTCTGAGCAGTACTTC. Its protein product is CASSVFLAGGSSEQYF.

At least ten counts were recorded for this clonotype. DNA for the CDR3: TGTGCCACCAGCAGGGCCAGGGACAGGGATGCGTACTTC. It translates to CATSRARDRDAYF. The chain has TRBV15 and TRBJ2-7; 9 bases are shared with TRBD1. The V gene end was trimmed by 3 bases and the J gene end by 12 bases; junction bases not matched to a gene: 9. Germline CDR1 LNHNV, CDR2 YYDKDF (reference sequence). The CDR3 is 13 residues long.

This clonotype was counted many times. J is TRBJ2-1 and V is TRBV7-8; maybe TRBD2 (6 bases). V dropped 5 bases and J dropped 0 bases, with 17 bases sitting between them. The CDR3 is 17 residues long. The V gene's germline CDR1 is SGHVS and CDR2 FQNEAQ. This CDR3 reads CASSPRGSALSYNEQFF. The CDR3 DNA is TGTGCCAGCAGCCCCCGGGGGAGCGCCCTCTCCTACAATGAGCAGTTCTTC.